This T cell receptor beta chain stems from a study of blood T cell repertoires in COVID-19. Study in general: Donors in the United States, Italy and Spain gave samples during acute or convalescent COVID-19. From T cells, B-cell-depleted T cells, or PBMCs came the material, which was cDNA or gDNA.

In its sample, this clone was seen once. Trimming stripped 3 bases from V and 1 base from J, with 15 bases between. The CDR3 covers 15 residues. CDR1 and CDR2 from the germline V gene are GTSNPN and SVGIG (reference sequence). Repertoires were generated with immunoSEQ multiplex PCR, while TCRdb's copy carries only in-frame clones and drops some. The sample shows approximately 87,000 clones, approximately 80% of them seen only once. The chain recombines TRBV30 with TRBJ1-1; D possibly corresponds to TRBD1 (6 bases). The sequenced sample consisted of peripheral blood. The clonotype was recovered from a woman older than 75 with acute or convalescent COVID-19. The CDR3 here is CAWSTGQFGNTEAFF. The CDR3 nucleotides are TGTGCCTGGAGCACCGGACAGTTCGGGAACACTGAAGCTTTCTTT.